The 2 T cell receptor beta chains presented below share a single source sample, sequenced in a study of blood T cell dynamics during melanoma immunotherapy. Profiled with immunoSEQ multiplex PCR; TCRdb holds only in-frame clones, not every one. The table records 16,000 or so clones, roughly nine tenths of them present only once. Time point indicated: pre-treatment baseline. The sample consisted of blood, taken from a patient treated with checkpoint blockade. All receptors come from a human donor with melanoma.

V and J are TRBV7-8 and TRBJ2-5; 11 bases are shared with TRBD2. CDR3 length: 18 residues. Losses at the gene ends were 5 bases for V and 5 bases for J; bases not matched to a gene: 16. Germline V gives CDR1 SGHVS, CDR2 FQNEAQ. In DNA form, the CDR3 reads TGTGCCAGCAGCCCAAGGGTGGGACTAGCGGTCGTGGGGGAGACCCAGTACTTC. It specifies CASSPRVGLAVVGETQYF.

The count of this clone is one. At one end, the junction sequence differs from germline, possibly due to a read error. This chain links TRBV4-1 with TRBJ1-5; no clear D gene. Germline V gives CDR1 MGHRA, CDR2 YSYEKL. The CDR3 runs to 14 residues. The CDR3: CASSQDAVNRPQHF. For the CDR3, the DNA is TGCGCCAGCAGCCAAGATGCCGTTAATCGGCCCCAGCATTTT.